The 14 T cell receptor beta chains listed next were all sequenced from one sample in a study of CD8+CD57+ T cells in acquired aplastic anemia. TCR beta VDJ and CDR3 profiles were obtained from a genomic DNA template. TCRdb used MiXCR to reprocess the reads, holding one entry per CDR3 protein. The sample lists about 130,000 distinct CDR3 sequences, more than 40% occurring once. The specimen was sorted CD4+, CD8+, or CD8+CD57+ T cells (not recorded which) from PBMCs. These receptors came from a human donor in good health, serving as a control.

This clonotype was seen ten or more times. One end of the junction is discordant with germline, which a read error may explain. The V gene is TRBV7-2, the J gene TRBJ2-1; 8 bases fit TRBD1. CDR3 length equals 12 residues. CDR1 and CDR2 from the germline V gene are SGHTA and FQGNSA. The CDR3 DNA follows: TGTGCCAGCAGCTCGGGACAGGCCCTTGTTTCCTTC. Its translation: CASSSGQALVSF. The full variable domain, in which reference TRBV7-2 and TRBJ2-1 provide the parts outside the CDR3, is GAGVSQSPSNKVTEKGKDVELRCDPISGHTALYWYRQSLGQGLEFLIYFQGNSAPDKSGLPSDRFSAERTGGSVSTLTIQRTQQEDSAVYLCASSSGQALVSFGPGTRLTVL.

This clonotype has at least ten counts. The genes are TRBV30 and TRBJ2-1; D is ambiguous. The CDR3 spans 11 residues. Germline CDR1 GTSNPN, CDR2 SVGIG (reference sequence). Trimming stripped 0 bases from V and 8 bases from J, with 5 bases between. The CDR3 DNA reads TGTGCCTGGAGTGTACTCGATGAGCAGTTCTTC. Amino acid sequence: CAWSVLDEQFF.

This clonotype was detected only a few times. The J gene is TRBJ2-1, the V gene TRBV27; perhaps TRBD1 as D (6 bases). Trimming took off 5 bases at V and 4 bases at J, with 12 bases between the two ends. Germline loops: CDR1 MNHEY, CDR2 SMNVEV (reference sequence). The CDR3 spans 14 residues. The CDR3 bases are TGTGCCAGCAGTCGATACACAGGGTACAATGAGCAGTTCTTC. Translation gives CASSRYTGYNEQFF.

This clonotype was picked up many times. The J gene is TRBJ1-3, the V gene TRBV7-2; no firm D call. The CDR3 totals 14 residues. V gave up 5 bases and J gave up 0 bases, with 8 bases separating them. Germline V gene sequence: CDR1 SGHTA, CDR2 FQGNSA. CDR3 coding DNA: TGTGCCAGCAGCCCCCCCCCCTCTGGAAACACCATATATTTT. Translated: CASSPPPSGNTIYF.

This clonotype has more than one count but fewer than ten. The CDR3 coding sequence is TGCGCCAGCAGGGCCCTAACAGGGATCGGGGAGCTGTTTTTT. This codes for CASRALTGIGELFF. The genes are TRBV10-2 and TRBJ2-2; D is perhaps TRBD1 (6 bases). CDR1 is WSHSY and CDR2 is SAAADI in the germline V gene. This CDR3 is 14 amino acids long. The ends were cut back, 6 bases at V and 7 bases at J, with 15 bases in the middle.

This clonotype appeared a few times. At one of its ends the junction is not consistent with the germline gene, which may arise from a read error. The chain recombines TRBV2 with TRBJ2-1; D could derive from TRBD1 or TRBD2 (5 bases each). Germline V gives CDR1 SNHLY, CDR2 FYNNEI. CDR3 length: 12 amino acids. CDR3 sequence (DNA): TGTGCCACCAGTGATTGGGGGAATGAGCAGTTCTTC. Its protein is CATSDWGNEQFF.

This clonotype was counted many times. The gene calls are TRBV19 and TRBJ2-7; weak D call: TRBD2 (6 bases). CDR1 and CDR2 (germline): LNHDA, SQIVND (reference sequence). V was pared by 5 bases and J by 7 bases, with 15 bases between. The CDR3 extends over 13 amino acids. The CDR3 DNA reads TGTGCCAGTAGTTCACAGCGGGCTGGGGAGCAGTACTTC. Translating gives CASSSQRAGEQYF.

As for this clonotype: One end of the junction is discordant with germline, which a read error may explain. The rearrangement uses TRBV2 and TRBJ2-3; D ambiguous. CDR1 SNHLY and CDR2 FYNNEI come from the germline V gene. CDR3 length equals 15 residues. The CDR3: CANSERGSRTDTQYF. Here the CDR3 DNA reads TGTGCCAACAGTGAAAGAGGATCCCGCACAGATACGCAGTATTTT.

This clonotype was counted at least ten times. This chain uses TRBV7-2 with TRBJ1-1; 7 bases match TRBD1. Germline V gene lookup returns CDR1 SGHTA and CDR2 FQGNSA. The V gene end was trimmed by 5 bases and the J gene end by 10 bases; junction bases not matched to a gene: 16. The CDR3 is 15 amino acids. The CDR3 spells CASSLYEPGGLGAFF. Here the CDR3 DNA reads TGTGCCAGCAGCCTATACGAACCAGGGGGGTTGGGAGCTTTCTTT.

The J gene is TRBJ1-6, the V gene TRBV2; 9 nucleotides agree with TRBD1. CDR3 length: 16 amino acids. V lost 6 bases to trimming and J lost 8 bases; unmatched junction nucleotides: 11. Germline assignment: CDR1 SNHLY and CDR2 FYNNEI. The CDR3 nucleotides are TGTGCCAGCAGACACCGGGACAGGGAGATCGATTCACCCCTCCACTTT. This gives the protein CASRHRDREIDSPLHF.

This clonotype has only one observation. Germline and junction disagree at one end, which may indicate a read error. The chain couples TRBV30 to TRBJ2-1; 10 positions match TRBD2. This CDR3 is built from 15 residues. Per the germline V gene, CDR1 is GTSNPN and CDR2 is SVGIG (reference sequence). As DNA, the CDR3 is TGTGCCTGGACCCCCGGGACTAGCGCCTTAAATGAGCAGTCCTTC. Protein product: CAWTPGTSALNEQSF.

Note on this clonotype: A read error is possible here, since a much larger clone lies one base away. This rearrangement joins TRBV10-3 to TRBJ2-1; 7 bases match TRBD2. The CDR3 sequence is 15 residues long. The germline gives CDR1 ENHRY, CDR2 SYGVKD. The V gene end was trimmed by 5 bases and the J gene end by 4 bases; junction bases not matched to a gene: 8. The chain's CDR3 is CAISYPGTTYNEQFF. The DNA of the CDR3 is TGTGCCATCAGTTACCCCGGGACTACTTACAATGAGCAGTTCTTC.

The genes are TRBV25-1 and TRBJ1-1; the D is unclear. Germline CDR1 MGHDK, CDR2 SYGVNS. The CDR3 contains 15 residues. V gave up 0 bases and J gave up 0 bases, with 8 bases separating them. The CDR3 DNA follows: TGTGCCAGCAGTGAATATACGGGCATGAACACTGAAGCTTTCTTT. Amino acid sequence: CASSEYTGMNTEAFF.

The CDR3 region is CASSGRTGSRNSPLHF. The CDR3 nucleotides read TGTGCCAGCAGTGGACGGACAGGGTCGAGAAATTCACCCCTCCACTTT. This sequence joins TRBV25-1 and TRBJ1-6; 8 bases align to TRBD1. The trim removed 4 bases at V and 7 bases at J, leaving 9 bases unmatched. The germline V gene has CDR1 MGHDK and CDR2 SYGVNS. The length of the CDR3 is 16 residues.